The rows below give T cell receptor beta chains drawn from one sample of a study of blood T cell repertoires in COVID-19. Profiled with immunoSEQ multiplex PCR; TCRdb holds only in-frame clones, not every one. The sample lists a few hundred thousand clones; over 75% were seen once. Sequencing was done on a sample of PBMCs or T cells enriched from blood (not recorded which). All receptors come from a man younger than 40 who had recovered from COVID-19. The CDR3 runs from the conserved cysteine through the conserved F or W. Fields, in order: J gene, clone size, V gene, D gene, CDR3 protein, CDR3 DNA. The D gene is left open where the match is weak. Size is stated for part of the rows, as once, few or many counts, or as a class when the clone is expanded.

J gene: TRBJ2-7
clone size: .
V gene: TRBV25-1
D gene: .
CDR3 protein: CASAPPTGEQYF
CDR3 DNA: TGTGCCAGCGCCCCCCCAACGGGAGAGCAGTACTTC

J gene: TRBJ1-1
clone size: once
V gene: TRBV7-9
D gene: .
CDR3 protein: CASSLGGGNTEAFF
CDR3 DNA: TGTGCCAGCAGCTTAGGTGGAGGGAACACTGAAGCTTTCTTT

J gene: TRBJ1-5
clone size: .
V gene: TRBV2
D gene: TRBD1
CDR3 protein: CASRGVRGRNQPQHF
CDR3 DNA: TGTGCCAGCAGGGGGGTCAGGGGGAGGAATCAGCCCCAGCATTTT

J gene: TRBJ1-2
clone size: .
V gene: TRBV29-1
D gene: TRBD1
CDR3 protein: CSVSGQGAKGYTF
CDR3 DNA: TGCAGCGTCTCAGGACAGGGGGCGAAGGGCTACACCTTC

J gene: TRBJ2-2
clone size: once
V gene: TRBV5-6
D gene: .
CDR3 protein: CASSLERQNTGELFF
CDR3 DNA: TGTGCCAGCAGCTTGGAGAGACAGAACACCGGGGAGCTGTTTTTT

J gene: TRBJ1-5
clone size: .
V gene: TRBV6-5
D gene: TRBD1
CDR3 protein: CASKRDRGYYPQHF
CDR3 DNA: TGTGCCAGCAAGAGGGACAGGGGATACTATCCCCAGCATTTT

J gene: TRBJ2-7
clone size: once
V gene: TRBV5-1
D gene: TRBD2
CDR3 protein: CASSFTSGGAKQYF
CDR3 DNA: TGCGCCAGCAGCTTTACTAGCGGGGGGGCAAAACAGTACTTC

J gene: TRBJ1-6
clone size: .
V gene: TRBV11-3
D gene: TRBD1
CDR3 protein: CASSVGQGAYNSPLHF
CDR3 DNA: TGTGCCAGCAGCGTGGGACAGGGGGCCTATAATTCACCCCTCCACTTT

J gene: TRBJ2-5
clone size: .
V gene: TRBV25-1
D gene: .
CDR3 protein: CASRGQSQETQYF
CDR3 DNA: TGTGCCAGCAGAGGACAGTCTCAAGAGACCCAGTACTTC

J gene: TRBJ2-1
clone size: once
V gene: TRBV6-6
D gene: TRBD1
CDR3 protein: CASSYRDRAGYNEQFF
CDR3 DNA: TGTGCCAGCAGTTACCGGGACAGGGCGGGGTACAATGAGCAGTTCTTC

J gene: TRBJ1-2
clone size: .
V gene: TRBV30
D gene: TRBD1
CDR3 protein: CACTSGQGVYGYTF
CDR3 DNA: TGTGCCTGCACATCGGGACAGGGGGTTTATGGCTACACCTTC

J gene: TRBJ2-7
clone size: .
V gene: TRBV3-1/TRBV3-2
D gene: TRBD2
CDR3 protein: CASSHTSGGAIYEQYF
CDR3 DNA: TGTGCCAGCAGCCATACTAGCGGGGGGGCGATATACGAGCAGTACTTC

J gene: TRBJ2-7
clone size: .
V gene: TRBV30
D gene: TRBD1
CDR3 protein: CAWSVLPRGEQYF
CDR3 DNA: TGTGCCTGGAGTGTACTTCCCAGGGGGGAGCAGTACTTC

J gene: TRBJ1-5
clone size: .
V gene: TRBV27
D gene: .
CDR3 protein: CASSYNNNQPQHF
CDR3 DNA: TGTGCCAGCAGTTATAACAACAATCAGCCCCAGCATTTT

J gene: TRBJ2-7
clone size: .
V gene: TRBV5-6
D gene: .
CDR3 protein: CASSLDPDRTYEQYF
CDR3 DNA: TGTGCCAGCAGCTTGGATCCCGACAGAACCTACGAGCAGTACTTC

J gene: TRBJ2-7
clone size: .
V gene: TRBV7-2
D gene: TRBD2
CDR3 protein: CASSLDVLAGGEQYF
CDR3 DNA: TGTGCCAGCAGCTTAGATGTACTAGCGGGGGGCGAGCAGTACTTC

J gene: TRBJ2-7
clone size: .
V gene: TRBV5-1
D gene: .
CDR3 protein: CASSLEGSYEQYF
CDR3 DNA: TGCGCCAGCAGCTTGGAGGGGTCCTACGAGCAGTACTTC

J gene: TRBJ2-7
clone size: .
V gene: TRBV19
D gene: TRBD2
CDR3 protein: CASSVGGRVYEQYF
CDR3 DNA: TGTGCCAGTAGCGTAGGAGGGAGGGTCTACGAGCAGTACTTC

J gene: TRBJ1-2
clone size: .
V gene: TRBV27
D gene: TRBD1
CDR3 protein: CASSPTGGTNYGYTF
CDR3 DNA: TGTGCCAGCAGTCCCACAGGGGGGACGAACTATGGCTACACCTTC

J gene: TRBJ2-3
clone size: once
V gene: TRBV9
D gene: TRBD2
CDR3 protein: CASSVENGLVNADTQYF
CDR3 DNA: TGTGCCAGCAGCGTAGAGAACGGACTAGTAAATGCAGATACGCAGTATTTT

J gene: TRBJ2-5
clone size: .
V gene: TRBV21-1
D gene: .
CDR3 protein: CAATEPEFQETQYF
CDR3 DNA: TGTGCCGCCACGGAGCCTGAGTTCCAAGAGACCCAGTACTTC

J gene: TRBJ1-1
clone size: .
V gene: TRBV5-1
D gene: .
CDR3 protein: CASSRQVQGSNTEAFF
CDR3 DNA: TGCGCCAGCAGCCGTCAGGTTCAGGGGTCAAACACTGAAGCTTTCTTT

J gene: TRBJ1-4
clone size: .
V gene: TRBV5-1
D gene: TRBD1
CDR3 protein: CASSWTGVNEKLFF
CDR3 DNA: TGCGCCAGCAGCTGGACAGGGGTAAATGAAAAACTGTTTTTT

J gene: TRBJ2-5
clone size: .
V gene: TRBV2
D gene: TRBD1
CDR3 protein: CASLTRQGTQETQYF
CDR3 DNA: TGTGCCAGCCTCACCCGACAGGGAACGCAAGAGACCCAGTACTTC

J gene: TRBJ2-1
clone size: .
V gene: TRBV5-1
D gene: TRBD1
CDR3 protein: CASRTGGASYNEQFF
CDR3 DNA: TGCGCCAGCAGGACAGGGGGCGCCTCCTACAATGAGCAGTTCTTC

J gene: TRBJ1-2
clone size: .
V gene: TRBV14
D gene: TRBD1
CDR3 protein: CASRPTGTGPSGYTF
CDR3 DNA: TGTGCCAGCAGACCCACCGGGACAGGGCCATCTGGCTACACCTTC

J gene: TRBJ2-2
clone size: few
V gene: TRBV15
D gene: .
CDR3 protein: CATSRALTRAATGELFF
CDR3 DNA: TGTGCCACCAGCAGGGCTTTGACTAGAGCTGCCACCGGGGAGCTGTTTTTT

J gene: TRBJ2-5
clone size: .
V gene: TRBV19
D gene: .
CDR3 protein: CASRRAGQETQYF
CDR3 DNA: TGTGCCAGCCGTAGGGCAGGGCAAGAGACCCAGTACTTC

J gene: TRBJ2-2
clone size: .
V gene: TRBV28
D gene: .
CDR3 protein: CALRRGGTNTGELFF
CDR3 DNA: TGTGCACTCCGGAGGGGGGGTACGAACACCGGGGAGCTGTTTTTT